Following are 23 T cell receptor beta chains from one sample sequenced in a study of T cell responses to AZD1222 COVID-19 vaccine. The assay was immunoSEQ multiplex PCR, and TCRdb's table has in-frame clones only and misses some. The data show around 190,000 clones, approximately 94% seen once. The sample in question was peripheral blood, obtained 28 days after the second AZD1222 dose. The source is an adult who received the AZD1222 COVID-19 vaccine.

The chain joins TRBV29-1 to TRBJ1-2; D perhaps matches TRBD1 (6 bases). Trimming took off 7 bases at V and 2 bases at J, with 14 bases between the two ends. The CDR3 covers 13 residues. Germline V gene sequence: CDR1 SQVTM, CDR2 ANQGSEA. CDR3 in DNA: TGCAGCGCGCTAGGAGGGGGGAACTATGGCTACACCTTC. As protein: CSALGGGNYGYTF.

This chain joins TRBV7-9 and TRBJ2-7, with D possibly TRBD1 on 5 matching bases. Germline CDR1 and CDR2: SEHNR and FQNEAQ (reference sequence). Trimming removed 3 bases at V and 7 bases at J, with 10 bases between. This CDR3 region has 12 residues. The CDR3 sequence is CASSFYRTEQYF. In DNA, the CDR3 is TGTGCCAGCAGCTTCTACAGGACAGAGCAGTACTTC.

This clone has just one count. CDR3 bases: TGTGCCAGTAGTATAGACCCGCGGGGAAACACCATATATTTT. Translation gives CASSIDPRGNTIYF. The gene calls are TRBV19 and TRBJ1-3; D not certain. Trimming shortened V by 0 bases and J by 4 bases, and 7 bases separated the two germline ends. The CDR3 extends over 14 amino acids. Germline V gene sequence: CDR1 LNHDA, CDR2 SQIVND (reference sequence).

The V gene is TRBV2, the J gene TRBJ2-2; D may be TRBD1 or TRBD2 (5 bases each). Per germline, CDR1 SNHLY and CDR2 FYNNEI. The CDR3 covers 20 residues. Trimming cost V 6 bases and J 4 bases, with 30 bases left between them. CDR3 residues: CASRDLNTGTDKTFTGELFF. The CDR3 region has the DNA TGTGCCAGCAGAGACTTGAATACCGGGACGGATAAGACTTTCACCGGGGAGCTGTTTTTT.

As DNA, the CDR3 is TGTGCCAGCAGCCAAGTGGGGGCCGGGAGAGACACTGAAGCTTTCTTT. This sequence encodes CASSQVGAGRDTEAFF. V gene TRBV14 combines with J gene TRBJ1-1; the D gene is possibly TRBD1 (6 bases). The CDR3 totals 16 residues. Germline V gives CDR1 SGHDN, CDR2 FVKESK. Deletions cut 1 base from V and 3 bases from J, with 15 bases between. Full variable domain (rest looked up from reference TRBV14 and TRBJ1-1): EAGVTQFPSHSVIEKGQTVTLRCDPISGHDNLYWYRRVMGKEIKFLLHFVKESKQDESGMPNNRFLAERTGGTYSTLKVQPAELEDSGVYFCASSQVGAGRDTEAFFGQGTRLTVV.

The chain recombines TRBV5-1 with TRBJ2-3, with D possibly being TRBD1 (6 bases). Trimming left V 4 bases short and J 6 bases short, with 15 bases between. Germline assignment: CDR1 SGHRS and CDR2 YFSETQ. This CDR3 region has 14 residues. The CDR3 bases are TGCGCCAGCAGCCCCGGGGCCCAGGGGGATACGCAGTATTTT. Translating it yields CASSPGAQGDTQYF.

The chain uses TRBV11-3 and TRBJ1-2; D is ambiguous. V lost 3 bases and J 7 bases, leaving 24 bases between the germline ends. The length of the CDR3 is 17 residues. CDR1 and CDR2 from the germline V gene are SGHNT and YENEEA. CDR3 bases: TGTGCCAGCAGCTTTGAGGGTTCGCCCACGTTTCGGGGTGGCTACACCTTC. Translated, it gives CASSFEGSPTFRGGYTF.

This rearrangement joins TRBV7-9 to TRBJ2-5; D perhaps matches TRBD1 (6 bases). CDR3 length: 15 residues. The germline V and J ends were trimmed by 4 bases and 5 bases, with 17 bases remaining between them. Germline CDR1 and CDR2: SEHNR and FQNEAQ (reference sequence). The CDR3 reads CASSSTNRVGETQYF. The CDR3 DNA is TGTGCCAGCAGCTCGACGAACAGGGTTGGGGAGACCCAGTACTTC.

The chain uses TRBV30 and TRBJ2-7; no firm D call. From germline, CDR1 is GTSNPN and CDR2 SVGIG (reference sequence). CDR3 size: 14 residues. Trimming removed 0 bases from V and 2 bases from J, with 11 bases in between. The CDR3 is CAWSVMGNPYEQYF. CDR3 in DNA: TGTGCCTGGAGTGTTATGGGGAACCCCTACGAGCAGTACTTC.

This clone was seen once. The CDR3 bases are TGTGCCAGCAGCCCTGGGACAGGGGGAAATAATGAAAAACTGTTTTTT. This translates into CASSPGTGGNNEKLFF. The gene calls are TRBV3-1 (or the pseudogene TRBV3-2) and TRBJ1-4, with 11 bases fitting TRBD1. Looked up from germline, CDR1 is LGHDT and CDR2 is YNNKEL (reference sequence). Trimming took 4 bases from V and 4 from J; bases not matched to a gene: 5. The CDR3 length is 16 residues.

This sequence joins TRBV2 and TRBJ1-5; D ambiguous. The germline V gene has CDR1 SNHLY and CDR2 FYNNEI. The CDR3 has 14 residues. The germline V and J ends were trimmed by 7 bases and 4 bases, with 14 bases remaining between them. The CDR3 coding sequence is TGTGCCAGCAATATGGGAAACCCAAATCAGCCCCAGCATTTT. This sequence encodes CASNMGNPNQPQHF.

The genes are TRBV4-1 and TRBJ1-1; D not resolved. Germline CDR1 reads MGHRA; CDR2 reads YSYEKL. V lost 6 bases and J 1 base, leaving 9 bases between the germline ends. The CDR3 length is 13 residues. CDR3 bases: TGCGCCAGCAGTGATGACACGAACACTGAAGCTTTCTTT. It specifies CASSDDTNTEAFF.

CDR3 coding DNA: TGTGCCAGCAGTTTACTGAGGAAATCGGACTACACCTTC. Translation: CASSLLRKSDYTF. This chain uses TRBV12-3 or TRBV12-4 with TRBJ1-2, with D unclear. The V end was cut by 2 bases, the J end by 10 bases, with 14 bases between. CDR3 size: 13 residues.

This chain links TRBV19 with TRBJ2-5; D is perhaps TRBD1 (5 bases). V was shortened by 2 bases and J by 4 bases, with 14 bases between the two germline ends. CDR1 and CDR2 (germline): LNHDA, SQIVND (reference sequence). The CDR3 length is 15 residues. CDR3 amino acids: CASSIRTQVGETQYF. In nucleotides, the CDR3 is TGTGCCAGTAGTATACGGACACAAGTTGGAGAGACCCAGTACTTC.

The chain is built from TRBV5-6 and TRBJ2-5, with 9 bases fitting TRBD2. The CDR3 is 15 amino acids. Losses at the gene ends were 4 bases for V and 2 bases for J; bases not matched to a gene: 6. CDR1 SGHDT and CDR2 YYEEEE come from the germline V gene. CDR3 region: CASSLGLAGQETQYF. Here the CDR3 DNA reads TGTGCCAGCAGCCTGGGGCTAGCGGGGCAAGAGACCCAGTACTTC.

The chain recombines TRBV28 with TRBJ1-1, with 7 bases fitting TRBD1. Germline CDR1 MDHEN, CDR2 SYDVKM. The CDR3 covers 11 residues. CDR3 in DNA: TGTGCAGGGGGCTCCGCCGCTGAAGCTTTCTTT. This gives the protein CAGGSAAEAFF. Combining the CDR3 with reference TRBV28 and TRBJ1-1 gives the whole variable domain DVKVTQSSRYLVKRTGEKVFLECVQDMDHENMFWYRQDPGLGLRLIYFSYDVKMKEKGDIPEGYSVSREKKERFSLILESASTNQTSMYLCAGGSAAEAFFGQGTRLTVV.

The rearrangement joins TRBV19 to TRBJ1-1, with D perhaps TRBD1 (6 bases). CDR3 length equals 13 residues. Germline-derived CDR1 and CDR2 are LNHDA and SQIVND (reference sequence). Trimming removed 5 bases at V and 11 bases at J, with 18 bases between. CDR3 loop: CASSPTRGAEAFF. The CDR3 nucleotides are TGTGCCAGTAGTCCGACTCGGGGGGCAGAGGCTTTCTTT. Supplemented by reference TRBV19 and TRBJ1-1, the full variable domain reads DGGITQSPKYLFRKEGQNVTLSCEQNLNHDAMYWYRQDPGQGLRLIYYSQIVNDFQKGDIAEGYSVSREKKESFPLTVTSAQKNPTAFYLCASSPTRGAEAFFGQGTRLTVV.

This chain links TRBV19 with TRBJ1-4; no firm D call. Trimming left V 3 bases short and J 0 bases short, with 8 bases between. Germline V gene data show CDR1 as LNHDA and CDR2 as SQIVND (reference sequence). CDR3 size: 15 residues. DNA of the CDR3: TGTGCCAGTAGTATTTCCACTGCAACTAATGAAAAACTGTTTTTT. It specifies CASSISTATNEKLFF.

The chain recombines TRBV7-9 with TRBJ1-2, with 7 bases lining up with TRBD1. V lost 6 bases to trimming and J lost 8 bases; unmatched junction nucleotides: 9. CDR3 length: 13 residues. CDR1 and CDR2 from the germline V gene are SEHNR and FQNEAQ (reference sequence). The CDR3 DNA reads as TGTGCCAGCAGGAACAGGGGAGCTGGGGGCTACACCTTC. The encoded protein is CASRNRGAGGYTF.

This sequence joins TRBV7-3 and TRBJ1-2; no reliable D call. V lost 0 bases and J 8 bases, leaving 10 bases between the germline ends. CDR1 and CDR2 from the germline V gene are SGHTA and FQGTGA. This CDR3 has 13 amino acids. CDR3 sequence: CASSLTGGEGYTF. The CDR3 coding sequence is TGTGCCAGCAGCTTAACAGGAGGAGAGGGCTACACCTTC. Complete variable domain (other parts from reference TRBV7-3 and TRBJ1-2): GAGVSQTPSNKVTEKGKYVELRCDPISGHTALYWYRQSLGQGPEFLIYFQGTGAADDSGLPNDRFFAVRPEGSVSTLKIQRTERGDSAVYLCASSLTGGEGYTFGSGTRLTVV.

V usage is TRBV5-4 and J usage is TRBJ1-6; D uncertain. Trimming stripped 7 bases from V and 5 bases from J, with 7 bases between. The CDR3 consists of 12 residues. CDR1 and CDR2 from the germline V gene are SGHNT and YYREEE (reference sequence). The CDR3 loop is CASGSDNSPLHF. In nucleotides, the CDR3 is TGTGCCAGCGGGTCTGATAATTCACCCCTCCACTTT.

Points on this clone: Relative to the germline gene, one junction end is altered; a read error may explain this. This sequence joins TRBV5-4 and TRBJ1-2, with 7 bases that match TRBD1. Germline loops: CDR1 SGHNT, CDR2 YYREEE (reference sequence). There are 11 residues in the CDR3. For the CDR3, the DNA is TGTGCCAGCAGCCCGGGGACAGAGCTTTTCTTC. It translates to CASSPGTELFF. The whole variable domain, remainder taken from reference TRBV5-4 and TRBJ1-2, is ETGVTQSPTHLIKTRGQQVTLRCSSQSGHNTVSWYQQALGQGPQFIFQYYREEENGRGNFPPRFSGLQFPNYSSELNVNALELDDSALYLCASSPGTELFFGSGTRLTVV.

This clone was observed a single time. The chain links TRBV4-1 to TRBJ2-5, with 10 bases identical to TRBD2. This CDR3 region has 17 residues. Per the germline V gene, CDR1 is MGHRA and CDR2 is YSYEKL. The V and J ends lost 0 bases and 5 bases, in that order; junction bases with no gene match: 9. CDR3 region: CASSQEWSGRARETQYF. CDR3 nucleotides: TGCGCCAGCAGCCAAGAATGGAGCGGGAGGGCCCGGGAGACCCAGTACTTC.